This T cell receptor beta chain was recovered during a study of cytomegalovirus exposure and HLA in healthy donors. Whole-study results and caveats: Immune exposure information available was restricted to CMV serostatus. TCR beta V- and J-gene trimming was later associated with a missense DCLRE1C variant.

Germline V gene lookup returns CDR1 MDHEN and CDR2 SYDVKM. Unmatched junction bases numbered 4, after V lost 5 bases and J lost 0 bases. The CDR3 totals 17 residues. As to this clone: Its specificity is unknown.

The PCR employed 60 Vbeta primers together with 13 Jbeta primers. TCRdb's copy holds only in-frame clones and misses some; the assay was immunoSEQ multiplex PCR. The sample lists around 250,000 clones, about nine tenths occurring once. What was sequenced was PBMCs. The TCR was taken from a girl between 2 and 10 years old in good health and CMV-seronegative. The chain carries TRBV28 and TRBJ2-2, with TRBD2 identical over 12 bases. CDR3 region: CASSQRTSGANTGELFF. In nucleotides, the CDR3 is TGTGCCAGCAGTCAACGGACTAGCGGGGCGAACACCGGGGAGCTGTTTTTT. Full variable domain (rest looked up from reference TRBV28 and TRBJ2-2): DVKVTQSSRYLVKRTGEKVFLECVQDMDHENMFWYRQDPGLGLRLIYFSYDVKMKEKGDIPEGYSVSREKKERFSLILESASTNQTSMYLCASSQRTSGANTGELFFGEGSRLTVL.